This T cell receptor beta chain derives from a study of blood T cells in healthy people across ages. With a J-beta primer mix and a sample-barcoded 5' primer, a second PCR ran roughly 6 to 12 cycles. From the 5' RACE reads, TCRdb called clonotypes with MiXCR, one entry per CDR3 protein. The table shows roughly 800,000 distinct CDR3 sequences, with 58% occurring only once. The table lists this clonotype with a count of one. The germline gives CDR1 DFQATT, CDR2 SNEGSKA (reference sequence). The CDR3 has 13 residues. With 6 bases removed from V and 4 bases from J, the gap between germline ends came to 13 bases.

This sequence was found in a man aged 25-40 years in good health. The sample taken for sequencing was blood. The V and J genes are TRBV20-1 and TRBJ2-1; a possible D gene is TRBD1 (5 bases). The CDR3 here is CSATLRGYNEQFF. As DNA, the CDR3 is TGCAGTGCCACCCTAAGGGGTTACAATGAGCAGTTCTTC.